The rows below give T cell receptor beta chains drawn from one sample of a study of CD8 T cells in ankylosing spondylitis. TCRdb passed the 5' RACE reads through MiXCR, listing each CDR3 protein once. The repertoire holds 20,000 to 30,000 distinct CDR3 sequences, with about an eighth as singletons. Sequenced: blood. These TCRs come from a male donor with ankylosing spondylitis or in good health (not recorded which). The CDR3 runs from the conserved cysteine through the conserved F or W. The D gene is left open where the match is weak. Size is omitted from some rows. Given values are once, few, many or a class for expanded clones.

many TRBD1 TRBJ2-2 TRBV9 CASSPRTGAGVTGELFF TGTGCCAGCAGCCCCCGGACAGGGGCGGGAGTCACCGGGGAGCTGTTTTTT
many TRBD1 TRBJ2-4 TRBV20-1 CSARGKGQGKNIQYF TGCAGTGCTAGAGGCAAGGGACAGGGAAAAAACATTCAGTACTTC
- TRBD2 TRBJ2-2 TRBV6-2/TRBV6-3 CASSRGLAGGSTGELFF TGTGCCAGCAGCCGAGGGCTAGCGGGAGGAAGCACCGGGGAGCTGTTTTTT
- - TRBJ2-3 TRBV7-3 CASSLIGLAPDTQYF TGTGCCAGCAGCTTAATCGGGCTAGCGCCAGATACGCAGTATTTT
many - TRBJ2-1 TRBV7-6 CASSLAYGKKGDNEQFF TGTGCCAGCAGCTTAGCTTATGGCAAGAAGGGGGACAATGAGCAGTTCTTC
once TRBD2 TRBJ2-1 TRBV12-3/TRBV12-4 CASSLTAGVNEQFF TGTGCCAGCAGTTTAACGGCGGGGGTCAATGAGCAGTTCTTC
- - TRBJ2-2 TRBV5-1 CASSSGVGTGELFF TGCGCCAGCAGTAGCGGCGTCGGCACCGGGGAGCTGTTTTTT
few - TRBJ2-3 TRBV11-2 CASSLDENTQYF TGTGCCAGCAGCTTAGATGAAAATACGCAGTATTTT
few - TRBJ2-6 TRBV6-2/TRBV6-3 CASRGQSLLVSGANVLTF TGTGCCAGCAGAGGACAGTCCCTTCTTGTCTCTGGGGCCAACGTCCTGACTTTC
few - TRBJ2-2 TRBV9 CASSVGEQAGTGELFF TGTGCCAGCAGCGTAGGAGAACAGGCGGGGACCGGGGAGCTGTTTTTT
few - TRBJ1-1 TRBV12-3/TRBV12-4 CASSLPGQRTEAFF TGTGCCAGCAGTCTCCCGGGACAACGGACTGAAGCTTTCTTT
- - TRBJ1-5 TRBV20-1 CSARDLYSNQPQHF TGCAGTGCTAGAGATCTGTATAGCAATCAGCCCCAGCATTTT
few - TRBJ1-4 TRBV20-1 CSARDRAALAATNEKLFF TGCAGTGCTAGAGATCGGGCGGCGTTGGCCGCAACTAATGAAAAACTGTTTTTT
- - TRBJ2-7 TRBV28 CASSLKGLAYEQYF TGTGCCAGCAGTTTAAAGGGGTTAGCGTACGAGCAGTACTTC
- - TRBJ2-2 TRBV19 CASSTKSNTGELFF TGTGCCAGTAGTACTAAATCGAACACCGGGGAGCTGTTTTTT
many - TRBJ2-3 TRBV5-5 CASSLAGMDTQYF TGTGCCAGCAGCTTGGCGGGCATGGATACGCAGTATTTT
few - TRBJ2-2 TRBV4-3 CASSQEMTSPTGELFF TGCGCCAGCAGCCAAGAGATGACCTCACCCACCGGGGAGCTGTTTTTT
many - TRBJ2-1 TRBV12-3/TRBV12-4 CASTFRYSYNEQFF TGTGCCAGCACTTTCCGGTATTCCTACAATGAGCAGTTCTTC
- - TRBJ2-1 TRBV6-2/TRBV6-3 CASSYSSWSSYNEQFF TGTGCCAGCAGTTACTCATCGTGGAGCTCCTACAATGAGCAGTTCTTC
many TRBD1 TRBJ1-1 TRBV6-1 CASSEGQLNTEAFF TGTGCCAGCAGTGAGGGACAGTTGAACACTGAAGCTTTCTTT
few - TRBJ2-2 TRBV19 CASWTTNTGELFF TGTGCCAGCTGGACAACGAACACCGGGGAGCTGTTTTTT
many TRBD2 TRBJ2-3 TRBV5-1 CASSLGLGSTDTQYF TGCGCCAGCAGCCTTGGACTAGGCAGCACAGATACGCAGTATTTT
few - TRBJ1-1 TRBV15 CATSRGGAANTEAFF TGTGCCACCAGCAGAGGGGGGGCAGCGAACACTGAAGCTTTCTTT
many - TRBJ1-6 TRBV4-3 CASSLRTVDSPLHF TGCGCCAGCAGCCTGCGGACGGTCGATTCACCCCTCCACTTT
- - TRBJ2-4 TRBV9 CASSVEYGLAKNIQYF TGTGCCAGCAGCGTAGAATACGGGCTAGCCAAAAACATTCAGTACTTC
many - TRBJ2-7 TRBV4-1 CASSPRWGEDEQYF TGCGCCAGCAGCCCGCGGTGGGGGGAGGACGAGCAGTACTTC
- TRBD1 TRBJ1-1 TRBV14 CASSHLGQGASTEAFF TGTGCCAGCAGCCATCTTGGACAGGGGGCCTCCACTGAAGCTTTCTTT
many - TRBJ2-3 TRBV6-2/TRBV6-3 CASSLQGTDTQYF TGTGCCAGCAGTCTTCAGGGCACAGATACGCAGTATTTT